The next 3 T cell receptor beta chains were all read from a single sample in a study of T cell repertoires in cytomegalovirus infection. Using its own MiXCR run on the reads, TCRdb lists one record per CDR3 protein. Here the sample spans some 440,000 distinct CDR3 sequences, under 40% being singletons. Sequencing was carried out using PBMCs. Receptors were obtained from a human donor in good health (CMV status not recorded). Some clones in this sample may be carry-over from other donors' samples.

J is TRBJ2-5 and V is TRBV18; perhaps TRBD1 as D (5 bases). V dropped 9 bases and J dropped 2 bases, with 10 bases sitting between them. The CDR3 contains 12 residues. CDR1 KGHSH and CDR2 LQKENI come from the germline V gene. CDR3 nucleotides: TGTGCCAGTCTCGACAGTCAAGAGACCCAGTACTTC. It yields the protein CASLDSQETQYF.

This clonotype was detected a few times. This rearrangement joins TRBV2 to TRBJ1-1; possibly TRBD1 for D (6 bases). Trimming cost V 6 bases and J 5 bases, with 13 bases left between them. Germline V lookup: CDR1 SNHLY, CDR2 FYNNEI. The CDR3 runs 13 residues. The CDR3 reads CASSVDRWTEAFF. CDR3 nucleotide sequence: TGTGCCAGCAGCGTGGACAGATGGACTGAAGCTTTCTTT.

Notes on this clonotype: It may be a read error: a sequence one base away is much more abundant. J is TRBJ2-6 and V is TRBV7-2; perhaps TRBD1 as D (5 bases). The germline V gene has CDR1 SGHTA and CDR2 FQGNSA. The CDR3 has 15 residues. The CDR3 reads CASSLSGLGADVLTF. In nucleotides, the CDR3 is TGTGCCAGCAGCTTATCAGGGCTTGGGGCCGACGTCCTGACTTTC.